Listed here is a single TCR beta chain. This entry belongs to a study of OX40 agonist ivuxolimab in advanced cancers. Some clones are missing from TCRdb's copy, which holds only in-frame ones; the method was immunoSEQ multiplex PCR. This sample carries about 80,000 clones, more than 80% of them seen once, and the ten largest clones take approximately 2.2%. The germline gives CDR1 SGHDN, CDR2 FVKESK. This CDR3 spans 13 amino acids. The germline V and J ends were trimmed by 4 bases and 4 bases, with 7 bases remaining between them. The sequences come from CD4+ or CD8+ T cells sorted from blood, collected in a trial of the OX40 agonist ivuxolimab. This chain connects TRBV14 to TRBJ2-2; D possibly matches TRBD1 or TRBD2 (5 bases each). The source of this sequence is an adult with an advanced solid tumor such as melanoma, head and neck, liver or kidney cancer. The CDR3 DNA is TGTGCCAGCAGCCCGAGGGGCACCGGGGAGCTGTTTTTT. The encoded protein is CASSPRGTGELFF.